This record covers a single T cell receptor beta chain. Antigen specificity is unknown. V was trimmed by 6 bases and J by 0 bases, leaving 9 bases between them. The CDR3 sequence is 14 residues long. Germline CDR1 and CDR2: KGHDR and SFDVKD. Produced via immunoSEQ multiplex PCR; TCRdb's table is partial and in-frame only. The sample yields hundreds of thousands of clones, around 90% seen once. As for treatment: around 19 received Ad26.COV2.S at low or high dose, single or two shots; roughly five received placebo; per-sample allocation not given. The investigators took samples on day 63 after the first vaccine or placebo injection. The vaccine delivered Wuhan-strain SARS-CoV-2 spike through an Ad26 vector. The data originate from a study of Ad26.COV2.S vaccination and SARS-CoV-2 variants. Study-wide points: Analytic work on TCR breadth and depth might have understated the full extent of total T cell responses. Non-spike TCR breadth showed similarity between vaccine and placebo recipients.

This TCR was recovered from a person between 18 and 59 years old who received the Ad26.COV2.S COVID-19 vaccine or a placebo. This specimen was peripheral blood, taken in a trial of Ad26.COV2.S vaccine versus placebo. The rearrangement joins TRBV24-1 to TRBJ2-3; D might be TRBD1 or TRBD2, each matching 5 bases. Here the CDR3 reads CATSYGASTDTQYF. In DNA, the CDR3 is TGTGCCACCAGTTACGGGGCTAGCACAGATACGCAGTATTTT.